This TCR beta chain was recovered during a study of response to subunit inactivated influenza vaccine. This clonotype has a handful of counts. The CDR3 runs to 11 residues. Trimming took 11 bases from V and 6 from J, leaving 14 bases between them. The germline CDR1 and CDR2 sequences are SGHDN and FVKESK. In TCRdb, the RT-PCR reads were re-called with MiXCR into one record per CDR3 protein. In the table there are around 760,000 distinct CDR3 sequences, roughly 14% of which are singletons. The source was PBMCs from blood, collected less than 15 days before vaccination. This receptor was taken from a man in his forties or fifties who received an inactivated influenza vaccine. This sequence joins TRBV14 and TRBJ2-7; D could derive from TRBD1 or TRBD2 (7 bases each). The CDR3 DNA reads as TGTGCCCCCAGGGGGGGCCTCGAGCAGTACTTC. It specifies CAPRGGLEQYF.